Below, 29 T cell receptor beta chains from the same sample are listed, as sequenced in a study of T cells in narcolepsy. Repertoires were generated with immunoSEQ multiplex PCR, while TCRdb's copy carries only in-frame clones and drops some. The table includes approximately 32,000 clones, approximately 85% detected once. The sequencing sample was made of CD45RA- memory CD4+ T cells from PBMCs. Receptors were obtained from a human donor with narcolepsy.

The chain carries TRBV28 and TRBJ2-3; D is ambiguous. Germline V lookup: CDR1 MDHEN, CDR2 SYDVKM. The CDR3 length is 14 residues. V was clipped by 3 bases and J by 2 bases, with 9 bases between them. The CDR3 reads CASSFAQITDTQYF. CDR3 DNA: TGTGCCAGCAGTTTCGCCCAAATCACAGATACGCAGTATTTT. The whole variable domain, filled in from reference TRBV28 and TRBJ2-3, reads DVKVTQSSRYLVKRTGEKVFLECVQDMDHENMFWYRQDPGLGLRLIYFSYDVKMKEKGDIPEGYSVSREKKERFSLILESASTNQTSMYLCASSFAQITDTQYFGPGTRLTVL.

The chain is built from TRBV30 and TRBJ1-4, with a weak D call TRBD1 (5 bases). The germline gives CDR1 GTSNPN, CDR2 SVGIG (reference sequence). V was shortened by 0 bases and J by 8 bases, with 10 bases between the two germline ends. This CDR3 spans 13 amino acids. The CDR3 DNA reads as TGTGCCTGGAGTGTTGTAAAGGGGGAAAAACTGTTTTTT. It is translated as CAWSVVKGEKLFF.

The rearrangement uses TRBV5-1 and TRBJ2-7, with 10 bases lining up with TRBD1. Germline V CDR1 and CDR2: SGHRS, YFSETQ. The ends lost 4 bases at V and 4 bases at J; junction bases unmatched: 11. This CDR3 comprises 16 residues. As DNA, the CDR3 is TGCGCCAGCAGCCCGACCCCCGGGACAGGGGCGTACGAGCAGTACTTC. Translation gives CASSPTPGTGAYEQYF.

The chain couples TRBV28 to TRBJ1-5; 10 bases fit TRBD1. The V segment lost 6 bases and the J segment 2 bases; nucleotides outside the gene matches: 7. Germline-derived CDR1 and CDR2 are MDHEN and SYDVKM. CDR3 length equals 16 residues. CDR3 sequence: CASSQPGTGGNQPQHF. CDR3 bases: TGTGCCAGCAGCCAGCCCGGGACAGGGGGCAATCAGCCCCAGCATTTT. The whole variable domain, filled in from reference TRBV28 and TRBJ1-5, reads DVKVTQSSRYLVKRTGEKVFLECVQDMDHENMFWYRQDPGLGLRLIYFSYDVKMKEKGDIPEGYSVSREKKERFSLILESASTNQTSMYLCASSQPGTGGNQPQHFGDGTRLSIL.

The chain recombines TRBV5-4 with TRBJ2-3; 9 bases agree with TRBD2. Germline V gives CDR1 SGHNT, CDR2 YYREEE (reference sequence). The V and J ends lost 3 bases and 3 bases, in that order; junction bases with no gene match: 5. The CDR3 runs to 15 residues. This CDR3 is CASSSFAGGTDTQYF. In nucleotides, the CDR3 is TGTGCCAGCAGCTCGTTCGCGGGGGGGACAGATACGCAGTATTTT.

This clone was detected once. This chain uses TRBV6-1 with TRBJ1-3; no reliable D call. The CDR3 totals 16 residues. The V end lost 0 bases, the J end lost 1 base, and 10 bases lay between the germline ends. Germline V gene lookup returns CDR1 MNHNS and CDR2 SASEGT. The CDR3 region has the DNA TGTGCCAGCAGTGAAGCGGGTAGGACGTCTGGAAACACCATATATTTT. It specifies CASSEAGRTSGNTIYF.

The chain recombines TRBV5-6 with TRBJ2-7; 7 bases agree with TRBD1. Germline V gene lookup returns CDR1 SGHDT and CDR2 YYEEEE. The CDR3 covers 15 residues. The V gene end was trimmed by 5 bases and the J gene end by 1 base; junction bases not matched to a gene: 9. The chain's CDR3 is CASSHGNRGSYEQYF. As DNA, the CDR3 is TGTGCCAGCAGTCATGGAAACAGGGGTTCCTACGAGCAGTACTTC.

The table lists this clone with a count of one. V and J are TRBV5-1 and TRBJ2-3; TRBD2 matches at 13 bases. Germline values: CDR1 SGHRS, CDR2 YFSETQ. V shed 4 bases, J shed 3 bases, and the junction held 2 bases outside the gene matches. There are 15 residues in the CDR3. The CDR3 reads CASSRTSGSTDTQYF. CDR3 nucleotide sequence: TGCGCCAGCAGCCGGACTAGCGGGAGTACAGATACGCAGTATTTT. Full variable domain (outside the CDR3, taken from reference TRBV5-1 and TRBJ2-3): KAGVTQTPRYLIKTRGQQVTLSCSPISGHRSVSWYQQTPGQGLQFLFEYFSETQRNKGNFPGRFSGRQFSNSRSEMNVSTLELGDSALYLCASSRTSGSTDTQYFGPGTRLTVL.

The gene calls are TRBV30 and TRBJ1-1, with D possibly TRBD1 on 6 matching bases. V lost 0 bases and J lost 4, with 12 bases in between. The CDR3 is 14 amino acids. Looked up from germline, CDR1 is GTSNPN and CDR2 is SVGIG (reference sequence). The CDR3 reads CAWSVLGGGTEAFF. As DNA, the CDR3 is TGTGCCTGGAGTGTCTTAGGGGGGGGCACTGAAGCTTTCTTT.

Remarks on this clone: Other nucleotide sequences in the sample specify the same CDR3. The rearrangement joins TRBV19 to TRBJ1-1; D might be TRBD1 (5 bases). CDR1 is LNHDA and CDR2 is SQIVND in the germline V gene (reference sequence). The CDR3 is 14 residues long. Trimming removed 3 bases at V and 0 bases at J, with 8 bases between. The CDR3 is CASSMGRLNTEAFF. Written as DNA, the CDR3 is TGTGCCAGTAGTATGGGACGGCTGAACACTGAAGCTTTCTTT. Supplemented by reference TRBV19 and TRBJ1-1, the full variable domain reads DGGITQSPKYLFRKEGQNVTLSCEQNLNHDAMYWYRQDPGQGLRLIYYSQIVNDFQKGDIAEGYSVSREKKESFPLTVTSAQKNPTAFYLCASSMGRLNTEAFFGQGTRLTVV.

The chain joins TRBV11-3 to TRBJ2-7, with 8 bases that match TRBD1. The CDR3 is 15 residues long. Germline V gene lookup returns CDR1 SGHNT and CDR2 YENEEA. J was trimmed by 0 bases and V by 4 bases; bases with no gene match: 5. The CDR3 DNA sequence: TGTGCCAGCAGCTCCGGGACAGGTTTCTCCTACGAGCAGTACTTC. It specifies CASSSGTGFSYEQYF. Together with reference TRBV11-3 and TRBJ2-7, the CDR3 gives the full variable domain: EAGVVQSPRYKIIEKKQPVAFWCNPISGHNTLYWYLQNLGQGPELLIRYENEEAVDDSQLPKDRFSAERLKGVDSTLKIQPAELGDSAVYLCASSSGTGFSYEQYFGPGTRLTVT.

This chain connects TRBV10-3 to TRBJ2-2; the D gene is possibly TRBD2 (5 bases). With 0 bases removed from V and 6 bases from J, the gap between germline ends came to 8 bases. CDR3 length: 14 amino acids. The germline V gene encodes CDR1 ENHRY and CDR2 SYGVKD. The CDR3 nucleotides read TGTGCCATCAGTGAGTCCGGGGTTTCCGGGGAGCTGTTTTTT. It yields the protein CAISESGVSGELFF.

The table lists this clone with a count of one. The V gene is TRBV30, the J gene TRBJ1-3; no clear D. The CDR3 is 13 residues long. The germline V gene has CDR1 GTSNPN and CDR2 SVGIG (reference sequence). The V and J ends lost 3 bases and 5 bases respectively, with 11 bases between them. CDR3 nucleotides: TGTGCCTGGAGCGGACCGGACCGAAACACCATATATTTT. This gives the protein CAWSGPDRNTIYF.

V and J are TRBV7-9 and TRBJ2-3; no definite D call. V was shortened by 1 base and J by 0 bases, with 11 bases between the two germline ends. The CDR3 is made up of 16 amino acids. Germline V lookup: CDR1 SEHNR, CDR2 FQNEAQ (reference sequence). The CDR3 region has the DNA TGTGCCAGCAGCTTAGAAGCGCATCCTAGCACAGATACGCAGTATTTT. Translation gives CASSLEAHPSTDTQYF.

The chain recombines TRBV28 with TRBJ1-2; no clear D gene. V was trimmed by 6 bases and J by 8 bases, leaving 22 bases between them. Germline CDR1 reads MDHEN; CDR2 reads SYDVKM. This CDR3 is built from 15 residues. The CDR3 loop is CASSPTDGRMRGYTF. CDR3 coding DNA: TGTGCCAGCAGCCCAACTGACGGACGAATGAGGGGCTACACCTTC.

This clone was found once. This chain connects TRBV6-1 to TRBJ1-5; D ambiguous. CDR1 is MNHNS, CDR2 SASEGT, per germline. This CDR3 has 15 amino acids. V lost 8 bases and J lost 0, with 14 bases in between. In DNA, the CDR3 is TGTGCCAGCGGGTGGACCGGGAATAGCAATCAGCCCCAGCATTTT. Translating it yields CASGWTGNSNQPQHF.

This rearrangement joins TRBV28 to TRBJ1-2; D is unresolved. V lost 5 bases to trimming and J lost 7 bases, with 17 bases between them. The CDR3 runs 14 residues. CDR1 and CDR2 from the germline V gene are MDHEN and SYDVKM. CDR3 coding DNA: TGTGCCAGCAGTAATCCAGGTGGTTGGGGTGGCTACACCTTC. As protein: CASSNPGGWGGYTF.

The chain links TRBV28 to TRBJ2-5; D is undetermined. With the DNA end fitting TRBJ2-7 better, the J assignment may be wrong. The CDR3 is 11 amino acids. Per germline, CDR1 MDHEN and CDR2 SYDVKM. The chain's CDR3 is CASSAIYEQYF. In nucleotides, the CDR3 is TGTGCCAGCAGCGCGATCTACGAGCAGTACTTC.

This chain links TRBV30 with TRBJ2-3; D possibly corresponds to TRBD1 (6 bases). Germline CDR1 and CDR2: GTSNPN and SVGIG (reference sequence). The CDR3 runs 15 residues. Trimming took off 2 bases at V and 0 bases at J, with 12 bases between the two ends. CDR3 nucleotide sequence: TGTGCCTGGAGTAAACAGGGATTTAGCACAGATACGCAGTATTTT. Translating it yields CAWSKQGFSTDTQYF.

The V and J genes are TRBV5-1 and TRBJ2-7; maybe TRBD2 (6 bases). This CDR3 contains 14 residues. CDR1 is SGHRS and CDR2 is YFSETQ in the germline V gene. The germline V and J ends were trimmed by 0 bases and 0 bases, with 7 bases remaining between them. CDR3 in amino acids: CASSLAGSSYEQYF. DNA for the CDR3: TGCGCCAGCAGCTTGGCCGGGAGCTCCTACGAGCAGTACTTC.

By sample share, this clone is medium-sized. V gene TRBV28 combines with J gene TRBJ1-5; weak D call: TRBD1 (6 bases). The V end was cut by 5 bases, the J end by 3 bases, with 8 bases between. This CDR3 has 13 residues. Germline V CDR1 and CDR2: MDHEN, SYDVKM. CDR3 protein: CASSDRPNQPQHF. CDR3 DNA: TGTGCCAGCAGTGACAGGCCCAATCAGCCCCAGCATTTT.

DNA for the CDR3: TGTGCCAGCCGGCCCTCTTCGCCGGGGGGTAAGCAGTTCTTC. Translating gives CASRPSSPGGKQFF. The chain carries TRBV6-1 and TRBJ2-1, with TRBD2 matching over 7 bases. CDR1 MNHNS and CDR2 SASEGT come from the germline V gene. Trimming took 8 bases from V and 11 from J; bases not matched to a gene: 15. The CDR3 is 14 amino acids.

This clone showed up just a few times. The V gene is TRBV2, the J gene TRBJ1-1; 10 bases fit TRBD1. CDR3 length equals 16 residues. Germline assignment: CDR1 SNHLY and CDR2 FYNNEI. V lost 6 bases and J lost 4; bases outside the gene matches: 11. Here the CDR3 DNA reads TGTGCCAGCAGAGAACTGGGGACAGGGGCGGGCACTGAAGCTTTCTTT. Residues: CASRELGTGAGTEAFF.

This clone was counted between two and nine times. The CDR3, as DNA: TGTGCCAGCAGTGAAGATGTCAGATACTATGGCTACACCTTC. Translation gives CASSEDVRYYGYTF. The chain carries TRBV6-1 and TRBJ1-2; D is uncertain. Trimming removed 1 base at V and 3 bases at J, with 9 bases between. Germline V gene lookup returns CDR1 MNHNS and CDR2 SASEGT. The CDR3 totals 14 residues.

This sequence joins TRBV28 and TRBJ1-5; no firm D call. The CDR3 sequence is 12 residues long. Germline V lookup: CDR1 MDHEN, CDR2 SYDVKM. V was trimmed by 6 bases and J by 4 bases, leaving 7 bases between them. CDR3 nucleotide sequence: TGTGCCAGCAGGACCAATAATCAGCCCCAGCATTTT. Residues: CASRTNNQPQHF.

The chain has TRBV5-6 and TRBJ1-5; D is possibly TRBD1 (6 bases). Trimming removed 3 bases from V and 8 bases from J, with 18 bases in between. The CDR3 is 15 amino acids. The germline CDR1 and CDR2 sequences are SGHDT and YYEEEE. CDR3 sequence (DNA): TGTGCCAGCAGCTGGGGGCAAGGGTTCAGTGAGCCCCAGCATTTT. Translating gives CASSWGQGFSEPQHF.

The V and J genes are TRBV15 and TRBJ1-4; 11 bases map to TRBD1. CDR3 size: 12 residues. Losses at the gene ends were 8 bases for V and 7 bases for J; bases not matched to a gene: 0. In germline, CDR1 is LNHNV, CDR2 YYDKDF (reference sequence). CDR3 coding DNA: TGTGCCACCGGGACAGGGGGTGAAAAACTGTTTTTT. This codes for CATGTGGEKLFF. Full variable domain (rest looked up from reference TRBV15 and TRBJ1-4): DAMVIQNPRYQVTQFGKPVTLSCSQTLNHNVMYWYQQKSSQAPKLLFHYYDKDFNNEADTPDNFQSRRPNTSFCFLDIRSPGLGDTAMYLCATGTGGEKLFFGSGTQLSVL.

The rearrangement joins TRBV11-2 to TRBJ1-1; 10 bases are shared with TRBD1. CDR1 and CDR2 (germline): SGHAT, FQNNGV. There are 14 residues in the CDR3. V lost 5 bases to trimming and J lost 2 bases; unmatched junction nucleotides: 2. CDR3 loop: CASSGQGVNTEAFF. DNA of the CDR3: TGTGCCAGCAGCGGACAGGGGGTAAACACTGAAGCTTTCTTT.

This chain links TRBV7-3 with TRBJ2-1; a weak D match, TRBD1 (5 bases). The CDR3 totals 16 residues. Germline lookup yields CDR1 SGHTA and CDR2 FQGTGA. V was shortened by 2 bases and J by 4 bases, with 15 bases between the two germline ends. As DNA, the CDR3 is TGTGCCAGCAGCTTATGGGCAGGGAAGGGGTACAATGAGCAGTTCTTC. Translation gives CASSLWAGKGYNEQFF.